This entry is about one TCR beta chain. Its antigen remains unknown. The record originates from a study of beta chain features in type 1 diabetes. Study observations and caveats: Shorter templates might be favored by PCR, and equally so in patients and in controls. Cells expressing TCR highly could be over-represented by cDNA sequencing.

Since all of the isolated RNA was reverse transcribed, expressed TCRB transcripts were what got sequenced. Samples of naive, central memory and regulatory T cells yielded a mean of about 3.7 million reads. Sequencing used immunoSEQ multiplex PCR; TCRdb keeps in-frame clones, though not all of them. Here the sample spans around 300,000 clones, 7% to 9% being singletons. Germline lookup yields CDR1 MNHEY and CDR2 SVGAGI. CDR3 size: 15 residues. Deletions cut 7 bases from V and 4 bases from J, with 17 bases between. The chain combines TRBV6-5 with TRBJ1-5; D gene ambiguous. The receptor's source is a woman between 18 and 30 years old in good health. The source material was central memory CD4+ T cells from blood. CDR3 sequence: CASKRVGSSNQPQHF. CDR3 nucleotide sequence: TGTGCCAGCAAACGCGTGGGCTCAAGTAATCAGCCCCAGCATTTT.